The rows below give T cell receptor beta chains drawn from one sample of a study of beta chain features in type 1 diabetes. Data came from immunoSEQ multiplex PCR; TCRdb stores just in-frame clones and leaves some out. The sample carries around 500,000 clones, approximately 10% recorded once. The material sequenced was naive CD4+ T cells from blood. The receptors derive from a woman between 18 and 29 years old in good health. The CDR3 runs from the conserved cysteine through the conserved F or W. A D gene is named only where the DNA matches it firmly. Clone sizes are given selectively: once, few, many, or a class where the clone is expanded.

v_gene: TRBV7-2; d_gene: .; j_gene: TRBJ2-3; abundance: few; CDR3nt: TGTGCCAGCAGCTTGAACGGAATGGGGCAGTATTTT; CDR3aa: CASSLNGMGQYF
v_gene: TRBV5-6; d_gene: .; j_gene: TRBJ2-1; abundance: .; CDR3nt: TGTGCCAGCAGCTTAAGGAGCTCCTACAATGAGCAGTTCTTC; CDR3aa: CASSLRSSYNEQFF
v_gene: TRBV28; d_gene: TRBD2; j_gene: TRBJ2-1; abundance: .; CDR3nt: TGTGCCAGCAGGTACGAGCGGGGGACCCACAATGAGCAGTTCTTC; CDR3aa: CASRYERGTHNEQFF
v_gene: TRBV4-3; d_gene: .; j_gene: TRBJ2-3; abundance: many; CDR3nt: TGCGCCAGCAGCCAGGATCCCGGCACAGATACGCAGTATTTT; CDR3aa: CASSQDPGTDTQYF
v_gene: TRBV5-1; d_gene: .; j_gene: TRBJ2-5; abundance: .; CDR3nt: TGCGCCAGCAGACTAACGGAGACCCAGTACTTC; CDR3aa: CASRLTETQYF
v_gene: TRBV7-8; d_gene: .; j_gene: TRBJ1-6; abundance: .; CDR3nt: TGTGCCAGCACCCCGTACCGGGACACTCAGAATTCACCCCTCCACTTT; CDR3aa: CASTPYRDTQNSPLHF
v_gene: TRBV7-2; d_gene: TRBD2; j_gene: TRBJ2-3; abundance: .; CDR3nt: TGTGCCAGCAGCCGCGGACTAGCGACCGCCGAGAATACGCAGTATTTT; CDR3aa: CASSRGLATAENTQYF
v_gene: TRBV19; d_gene: TRBD2; j_gene: TRBJ2-7; abundance: few; CDR3nt: TGTGCCAGTAGTATATCGCCTAGCGGGAGATACCTCTCCTACGAGCAGTACTTC; CDR3aa: CASSISPSGRYLSYEQYF
v_gene: TRBV27; d_gene: .; j_gene: TRBJ2-1; abundance: few; CDR3nt: TGTGCCAGCAGTTTATCGGGGGGATTATCCTACAATGAGCAGTTCTTC; CDR3aa: CASSLSGGLSYNEQFF
v_gene: TRBV7-9; d_gene: .; j_gene: TRBJ2-1; abundance: few; CDR3nt: TGTGCCAGCAGCGTCTTCGGTGTGTGGCAGTTCTTC; CDR3aa: CASSVFGVWQFF
v_gene: TRBV4-2; d_gene: .; j_gene: TRBJ1-6; abundance: once; CDR3nt: TGTGCCAGCAGCCAAGGTTCACCCCTCCACTTT; CDR3aa: CASSQGSPLHF
v_gene: TRBV6-6; d_gene: .; j_gene: TRBJ2-6; abundance: .; CDR3nt: TGTGCCAGCAGTGACGGAACTGGGGCCAACGTCCTGACTTTC; CDR3aa: CASSDGTGANVLTF
v_gene: TRBV15; d_gene: .; j_gene: TRBJ2-3; abundance: .; CDR3nt: TGTGCCACCAGCATCGGGGGCGGGAGAAGCACAGATACGCAGTATTTT; CDR3aa: CATSIGGGRSTDTQYF
v_gene: TRBV6-5; d_gene: TRBD2; j_gene: TRBJ2-7; abundance: few; CDR3nt: TGTGCCAGCAGTTACGGGGGATGGGGGGGCGAGCAGTACTTC; CDR3aa: CASSYGGWGGEQYF
v_gene: TRBV25-1; d_gene: .; j_gene: TRBJ2-3; abundance: few; CDR3nt: TGTGCCAGCAGTTCCCATTTCCAGGGGAGATCGGATACGCAGTATTTT; CDR3aa: CASSSHFQGRSDTQYF
v_gene: TRBV20-1; d_gene: .; j_gene: TRBJ1-2; abundance: few; CDR3nt: TGCAGTGCTAGACTAGGGTATGGCTACACCTTC; CDR3aa: CSARLGYGYTF
v_gene: TRBV7-9; d_gene: TRBD2; j_gene: TRBJ2-1; abundance: .; CDR3nt: TGTGCCAGCAGCCACAGCGGGAGCTCCTACAATGAGCAGTTCTTC; CDR3aa: CASSHSGSSYNEQFF
v_gene: TRBV5-1; d_gene: TRBD1; j_gene: TRBJ2-1; abundance: .; CDR3nt: TGCGCCAGCAGCCTAGGACAGGGCTATGAGCAGTTCTTC; CDR3aa: CASSLGQGYEQFF
v_gene: TRBV9; d_gene: .; j_gene: TRBJ2-3; abundance: few; CDR3nt: TGTGCCAGCAGCCCCAATGGAGGCCCGACAGATACGCAGTATTTT; CDR3aa: CASSPNGGPTDTQYF
v_gene: TRBV7-9; d_gene: .; j_gene: TRBJ2-5; abundance: .; CDR3nt: TGTGCCAGCAGCGCTGACAACCAAGAGACCCAGTACTTC; CDR3aa: CASSADNQETQYF
v_gene: TRBV4-2; d_gene: .; j_gene: TRBJ1-2; abundance: .; CDR3nt: TGTGCCAGCAGCCATCCAAAGTTCTATGGCTACACCTTC; CDR3aa: CASSHPKFYGYTF
v_gene: TRBV30; d_gene: .; j_gene: TRBJ2-7; abundance: few; CDR3nt: TGTGCCTGGGGACAAATCTGGCCCTCCTACGAGCAGTACTTC; CDR3aa: CAWGQIWPSYEQYF
v_gene: TRBV4-1; d_gene: .; j_gene: TRBJ2-3; abundance: .; CDR3nt: TGCGCCAGCAGCCACTCCCCGGGGGCGGTCACAGATACGCAGTATTTT; CDR3aa: CASSHSPGAVTDTQYF
v_gene: TRBV18; d_gene: .; j_gene: TRBJ2-1; abundance: .; CDR3nt: TGTGCCAGCTCACCACCAAGCTCGGGCCGCAATGAGCAGTTCTTC; CDR3aa: CASSPPSSGRNEQFF
v_gene: TRBV7-9; d_gene: TRBD2; j_gene: TRBJ2-1; abundance: few; CDR3nt: TGTGCCAGCAGCCAGACTAGCGGGAGATTCGATGAGCAGTTCTTC; CDR3aa: CASSQTSGRFDEQFF
v_gene: TRBV25-1; d_gene: TRBD1; j_gene: TRBJ2-1; abundance: .; CDR3nt: TGTGCCAGCAGAGAGGGACAGGGGGAAGGGGATGAGCAGTTCTTC; CDR3aa: CASREGQGEGDEQFF
v_gene: TRBV4-1; d_gene: .; j_gene: TRBJ2-5; abundance: .; CDR3nt: TGCGCCAGCAGCCAAGGCCCCGGGACCCCGCGTTACCAAGAGACCCAGTACTTC; CDR3aa: CASSQGPGTPRYQETQYF
v_gene: TRBV29-1; d_gene: .; j_gene: TRBJ1-1; abundance: .; CDR3nt: TGCAGCGTTGAACTCCACGCTACCACTGAAGCTTTCTTT; CDR3aa: CSVELHATTEAFF
v_gene: TRBV29-1; d_gene: .; j_gene: TRBJ2-3; abundance: few; CDR3nt: TGCAGCGTTACGGGAAGAAGCACAGATACGCAGTATTTT; CDR3aa: CSVTGRSTDTQYF
v_gene: TRBV11-3; d_gene: .; j_gene: TRBJ2-3; abundance: .; CDR3nt: TGTGCCAGTGGTGGAGTCGGAGATACGCAGTATTTT; CDR3aa: CASGGVGDTQYF
v_gene: TRBV7-3; d_gene: .; j_gene: TRBJ2-1; abundance: few; CDR3nt: TGTGCCAGCAGCTTAGCGGGGTCCTTTTACAATGAGCAGTTCTTC; CDR3aa: CASSLAGSFYNEQFF
v_gene: TRBV5-6; d_gene: .; j_gene: TRBJ2-3; abundance: .; CDR3nt: TGTGCCAGCAGCCCGGGACTTCAACGCACAGATACGCAGTATTTT; CDR3aa: CASSPGLQRTDTQYF
v_gene: TRBV7-9; d_gene: .; j_gene: TRBJ2-1; abundance: few; CDR3nt: TGTGCCAGCAGCTTATTAGGGCAAGGTGGGCAGTTCTTC; CDR3aa: CASSLLGQGGQFF
v_gene: TRBV7-2; d_gene: .; j_gene: TRBJ2-3; abundance: .; CDR3nt: TGTGCCAGCAGCGCCAGGGGAGATACGCAGTATTTT; CDR3aa: CASSARGDTQYF
v_gene: TRBV6-5; d_gene: .; j_gene: TRBJ2-4; abundance: .; CDR3nt: TGTGCCAGCAGTTACCCAAAGGGGGGCCAAAACATTCAGTACTTC; CDR3aa: CASSYPKGGQNIQYF
v_gene: TRBV23-1; d_gene: TRBD1; j_gene: TRBJ1-4; abundance: .; CDR3nt: TGCGCCAGCAGAAAAAGACAGGGCACGAACGATGAAAAACTGTTTTTT; CDR3aa: CASRKRQGTNDEKLFF
v_gene: TRBV18; d_gene: TRBD2; j_gene: TRBJ2-1; abundance: few; CDR3nt: TGTGCCAGCTCACCCCTCCCCCGGACTAGCGGTTACAATGAGCAGTTCTTC; CDR3aa: CASSPLPRTSGYNEQFF
v_gene: TRBV7-9; d_gene: TRBD2; j_gene: TRBJ2-5; abundance: .; CDR3nt: TGTGCCAGCAGTTTAACCGGGAGGACGGGGTACTTC; CDR3aa: CASSLTGRTGYF
v_gene: TRBV7-2; d_gene: .; j_gene: TRBJ2-1; abundance: .; CDR3nt: TGTGCCAGCAGCCCAACGAGGGCTTCCTACAATGAGCAGTTCTTC; CDR3aa: CASSPTRASYNEQFF
v_gene: TRBV6-1; d_gene: TRBD2; j_gene: TRBJ2-7; abundance: few; CDR3nt: TGTGCCAACGGACTAGCGGGAGCGAAGTACTTC; CDR3aa: CANGLAGAKYF
v_gene: TRBV7-9; d_gene: .; j_gene: TRBJ2-1; abundance: .; CDR3nt: TGTGCCAGCAGCTTAGTTAGGATCTCTGAGCAGTTCTTC; CDR3aa: CASSLVRISEQFF
v_gene: TRBV27; d_gene: TRBD1; j_gene: TRBJ1-5; abundance: .; CDR3nt: TGTGCCAGCACCTCAGGGGGCAAGCCCCAGCATTTT; CDR3aa: CASTSGGKPQHF
v_gene: TRBV4-2; d_gene: TRBD2; j_gene: TRBJ2-3; abundance: once; CDR3nt: TGTGCCAGCAGCCAAGGCGGTAGCGGGGGGCCGGGCACAGATACGCAGTATTTT; CDR3aa: CASSQGGSGGPGTDTQYF
v_gene: TRBV7-8; d_gene: .; j_gene: TRBJ2-5; abundance: .; CDR3nt: TGTGCCAGCAGCCAGATGGGTCCCGCGGGGACCCAGTACTTC; CDR3aa: CASSQMGPAGTQYF
v_gene: TRBV27; d_gene: TRBD1; j_gene: TRBJ2-1; abundance: few; CDR3nt: TGTGCCAGCAGTTTACCGGGACAGGGGGTGCAGTTCTTC; CDR3aa: CASSLPGQGVQFF
v_gene: TRBV13; d_gene: .; j_gene: TRBJ1-1; abundance: few; CDR3nt: TGTGCCAGCAGCCGTCTTGGCGCCGGGACAGAAGCTTTCTTT; CDR3aa: CASSRLGAGTEAFF
v_gene: TRBV6-4; d_gene: .; j_gene: TRBJ2-6; abundance: .; CDR3nt: TGTGCCAGCAGTGAGCGGTCTGGGGCCAACGTCCTGACTTTC; CDR3aa: CASSERSGANVLTF
v_gene: TRBV6-5; d_gene: .; j_gene: TRBJ1-6; abundance: few; CDR3nt: TGTGCCAGCAGTAGGGTCCCGGACTCACCCCTCCACTTT; CDR3aa: CASSRVPDSPLHF
v_gene: TRBV2; d_gene: .; j_gene: TRBJ2-2; abundance: few; CDR3nt: TGTGCCAGCAGTGAATTAGTAACCGGGGAGCTGTTTTTT; CDR3aa: CASSELVTGELFF
v_gene: TRBV7-2; d_gene: .; j_gene: TRBJ1-2; abundance: .; CDR3nt: TGTGCCAGTCTCGGGGCTAACTATGGCTACACCTTC; CDR3aa: CASLGANYGYTF
v_gene: TRBV9; d_gene: .; j_gene: TRBJ2-2; abundance: .; CDR3nt: TGTGCCAGCAGCAGATCTATCAGGGCCGCAGTGTCCGGGGAGCTGTTTTTT; CDR3aa: CASSRSIRAAVSGELFF
v_gene: TRBV7-6; d_gene: .; j_gene: TRBJ1-5; abundance: few; CDR3nt: TGTGCCAGCAGCCCCCTCGCCGGGGGCCATCAGCCCCAGCATTTT; CDR3aa: CASSPLAGGHQPQHF
v_gene: TRBV9; d_gene: TRBD1; j_gene: TRBJ1-3; abundance: few; CDR3nt: TGTGCCAGCAGCGTAGGCACCAGGGGGCTGAACGGAAACACCATATATTTT; CDR3aa: CASSVGTRGLNGNTIYF
v_gene: TRBV4-1; d_gene: TRBD2; j_gene: TRBJ2-5; abundance: .; CDR3nt: TGCGCCAGCAGCCAACCCGTTGGGACTAGCGGGTATGGGACCCAGTACTTC; CDR3aa: CASSQPVGTSGYGTQYF
v_gene: TRBV5-1; d_gene: .; j_gene: TRBJ1-1; abundance: .; CDR3nt: TGCGCCAGCAGCTTGGTAGGGGTAGGTAACACTGAAGCTTTCTTT; CDR3aa: CASSLVGVGNTEAFF